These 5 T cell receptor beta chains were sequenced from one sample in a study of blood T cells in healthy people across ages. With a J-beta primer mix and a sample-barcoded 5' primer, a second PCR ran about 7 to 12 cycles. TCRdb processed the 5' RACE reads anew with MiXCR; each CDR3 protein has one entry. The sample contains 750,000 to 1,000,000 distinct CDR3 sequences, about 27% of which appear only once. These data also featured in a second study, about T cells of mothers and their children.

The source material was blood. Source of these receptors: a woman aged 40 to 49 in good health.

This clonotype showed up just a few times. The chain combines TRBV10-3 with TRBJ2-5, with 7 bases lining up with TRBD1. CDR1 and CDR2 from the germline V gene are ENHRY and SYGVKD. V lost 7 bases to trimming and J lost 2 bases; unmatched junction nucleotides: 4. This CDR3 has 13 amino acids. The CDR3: CAINDRDQETQYF. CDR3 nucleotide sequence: TGTGCCATCAACGACAGGGATCAAGAGACCCAGTACTTC.

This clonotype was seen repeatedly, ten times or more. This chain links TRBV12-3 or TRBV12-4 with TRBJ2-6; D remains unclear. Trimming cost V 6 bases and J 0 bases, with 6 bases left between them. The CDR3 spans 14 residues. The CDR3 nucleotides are TGTGCCAGCAGCACCGACTCTGGGGCCAACGTCCTGACTTTC. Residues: CASSTDSGANVLTF.

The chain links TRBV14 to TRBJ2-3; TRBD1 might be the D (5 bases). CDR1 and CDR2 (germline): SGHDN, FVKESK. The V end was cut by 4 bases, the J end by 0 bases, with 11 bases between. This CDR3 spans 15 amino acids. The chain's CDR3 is CASSRGGISTDTQYF. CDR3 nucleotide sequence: TGTGCCAGCAGCCGGGGCGGAATTAGCACAGATACGCAGTATTTT.

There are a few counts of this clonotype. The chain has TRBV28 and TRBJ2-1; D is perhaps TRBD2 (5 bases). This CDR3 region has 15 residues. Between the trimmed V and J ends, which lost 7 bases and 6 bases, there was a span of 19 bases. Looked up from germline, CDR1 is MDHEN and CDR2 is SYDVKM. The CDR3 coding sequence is TGTGCCAGCACCCTCCCCCGGGGTGCGGGCAATGAGCAGTTCTTC. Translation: CASTLPRGAGNEQFF.

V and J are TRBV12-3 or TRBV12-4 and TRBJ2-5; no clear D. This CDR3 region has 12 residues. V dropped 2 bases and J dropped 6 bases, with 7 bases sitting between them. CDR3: CASSLTIQTQYF. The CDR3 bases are TGTGCCAGCAGTTTAACTATCCAGACCCAGTACTTC.